This TCR beta chain was documented in a study of T cell responses to AZD1222 COVID-19 vaccine. CDR1 is MNHEY, CDR2 SVGEGT, per germline. Trimming pared 0 bases from V and 4 bases from J, leaving 9 bases between. This CDR3 has 14 amino acids. Data came from immunoSEQ multiplex PCR; TCRdb stores just in-frame clones and leaves some out. The sample lists roughly 140,000 clones; 75% to 95% were seen once. The J gene is TRBJ2-5, the V gene TRBV6-2 or TRBV6-3; a possible D gene is TRBD1 (5 bases). The material was peripheral blood, obtained on day 0 of AZD1222 vaccination. The sequence derives from an adult in good health. The CDR3 sequence is CASSYSRVAETQYF. In DNA, the CDR3 is TGTGCCAGCAGTTACTCCAGGGTGGCAGAGACCCAGTACTTC.